The T cell receptor (beta chain) under discussion was sequenced for a study of shared clonotypes between healthy human individuals. Study-wide context: The study used three CD4 naive, three CD4 memory, two CD8 naive and one CD8 memory plate per donor.

The naive CD8 fraction comprised CD45RO-negative cells positively selected for CCR7 and excluded terminally differentiated effector memory CD45RA+ cells. The method was immunoSEQ multiplex PCR; TCRdb's version includes in-frame clones alone and lacks a portion of them. This table holds about 1,900,000 clones, around 96% found once. General study points: Blood was the only sampled material, and tissue repertoires likely differ.

About this clone itself: Its antigen is undetermined.

Source material: naive CD8+ T cells sorted from blood. This clonotype was sampled from a man aged 18 to 30 in good health.

The CDR3 nucleotides are TGTGCCAGCAGCTTTGGGGGAACCAACACTGAAGCTTTCTTT. Its translation: CASSFGGTNTEAFF. The V call is TRBV13, the J call TRBJ1-1, with D possibly being TRBD1 (5 bases). The length of the CDR3 is 14 residues. Germline V lookup: CDR1 PRHDT, CDR2 FYEKMQ (reference sequence). Trimming stripped 3 bases from V and 2 bases from J, with 10 bases between. The whole variable domain, filled in from reference TRBV13 and TRBJ1-1, reads AAGVIQSPRHLIKEKRETATLKCYPIPRHDTVYWYQQGPGQDPQFLISFYEKMQSDKGSIPDRFSAQQFSDYHSELNMSSLELGDSALYFCASSFGGTNTEAFFGQGTRLTVV.